These T cell receptor beta chains were read from a single sample in a study of blood T cells in healthy people across ages. TCRdb passed the 5' RACE reads through MiXCR, listing each CDR3 protein once. This sample carries 1,800,000 or so distinct CDR3 sequences, about two fifths of them seen once, and the ten largest clones take 20% to 25%. Sequenced material: blood. The source is a human donor in good health. The conserved cysteine and the conserved F or W are not part of the CDR3 here. Each record gives: CDR3 protein, D gene, V gene, CDR3 length. The D gene is left open where the match is weak.

CDR3: ASSGPSGEQF; D: TRBD2; V: TRBV7-2; length: 10
CDR3: ASSPGTDYEQF; D: TRBD1; V: TRBV28; length: 11
CDR3: ASSLEGRAGWTDTQY; D: -; V: TRBV5-1; length: 15
CDR3: ASRYAGPLNNEQF; D: -; V: TRBV5-1; length: 13
CDR3: ASSSRTRQGKVEQY; D: TRBD1; V: TRBV6-6; length: 14
CDR3: SVMQSSGDYEQY; D: TRBD2; V: TRBV29-1; length: 12
CDR3: GAERSSGRDEQY; D: TRBD2; V: TRBV20-1; length: 12
CDR3: ASSQELPMSGGYTDTQY; D: TRBD2; V: TRBV4-3; length: 17
CDR3: ASSFSWSNQPQH; D: -; V: TRBV12-3/TRBV12-4; length: 12
CDR3: SARLSGGPDTQY; D: TRBD2; V: TRBV20-1; length: 12
CDR3: ATSSGQISNQPQH; D: TRBD1; V: TRBV15; length: 13
CDR3: ASISGRGHLPQH; D: -; V: TRBV27; length: 12
CDR3: SARAIAHEQY; D: -; V: TRBV20-1; length: 10
CDR3: ATWDPYEQY; D: -; V: TRBV10-3; length: 9
CDR3: ASSLGRILTEQY; D: -; V: TRBV5-6; length: 12
CDR3: ASSLVSTTTGELF; D: -; V: TRBV7-2; length: 13
CDR3: SVDSGADYGYT; D: -; V: TRBV29-1; length: 11
CDR3: ASSEYRTTENTGELF; D: -; V: TRBV25-1; length: 15
CDR3: ASSFCGGAKEETQY; D: TRBD2; V: TRBV7-2; length: 14
CDR3: ASSFGIADQEQF; D: -; V: TRBV6-6; length: 12
CDR3: ASSLVGGQEQF; D: -; V: TRBV11-2; length: 11
CDR3: AISGTPTYEQY; D: -; V: TRBV10-3; length: 11
CDR3: ASRAYRGAQPQH; D: TRBD1; V: TRBV9; length: 12
CDR3: ASSLPPPYGYT; D: -; V: TRBV7-2; length: 11
CDR3: ASSARDSAYEQY; D: TRBD1; V: TRBV5-5; length: 12
CDR3: ASRGTDLAKNIQY; D: TRBD1; V: TRBV6-2/TRBV6-3; length: 13
CDR3: SPTDIGVTGEQF; D: -; V: TRBV29-1; length: 12